Following are 12 T cell receptor beta chains from one sample sequenced in a study of technical replicates of blood from several donors. TCRdb's table, derived via immunoSEQ multiplex PCR, lists solely in-frame clones and lacks some. The sample includes 15,000 to 20,000 clones, over 70% of them seen just once. The specimen sequenced was PBMCs. These receptors were collected from a human donor in good health.

This chain connects TRBV6-5 to TRBJ1-2; 12 nucleotides agree with TRBD1. The CDR3 covers 13 residues. V gave up 6 bases and J gave up 8 bases; unmatched junction bases: 4. Germline CDR1 is MNHEY and CDR2 is SVGAGI. CDR3 in DNA: TGTGCCAGCAGGGGACAGGGGGCTCAAGGCTACACCTTC. It is translated as CASRGQGAQGYTF.

The chain employs TRBV5-6 and TRBJ2-7; 10 nucleotides line up with TRBD2. Germline CDR1 reads SGHDT; CDR2 reads YYEEEE. This CDR3 spans 14 amino acids. V shed 5 bases, J shed 2 bases, and the junction held 4 bases outside the gene matches. The CDR3 DNA is TGTGCCAGCAGTCGCCTAGCGGGAGCCTACGAGCAGTACTTC. Its protein is CASSRLAGAYEQYF.

This clone was counted only a few times. The chain links TRBV10-2 to TRBJ1-2; 8 bases fit TRBD1. Germline V gives CDR1 WSHSY, CDR2 SAAADI. The CDR3 consists of 14 residues. Losses at the gene ends were 5 bases for V and 4 bases for J; bases not matched to a gene: 6. Here the CDR3 reads CASSPDRAAYGYTF. CDR3 sequence (DNA): TGCGCCAGCAGTCCGGACAGGGCGGCCTATGGCTACACCTTC.

The chain carries TRBV10-3 and TRBJ1-1, with D possibly TRBD1 on 6 matching bases. The CDR3 runs to 15 residues. Germline CDR1 reads ENHRY; CDR2 reads SYGVKD. V was shortened by 0 bases and J by 5 bases, with 13 bases between the two germline ends. The CDR3 here is CAISESPTGRTEAFF. CDR3 bases: TGTGCCATCAGTGAGTCCCCGACAGGAAGGACTGAAGCTTTCTTT.

The chain links TRBV4-1 to TRBJ2-1; 10 bases fit TRBD2. Germline V gene lookup returns CDR1 MGHRA and CDR2 YSYEKL. The junction had 3 bases not matched to a gene; V was cut back by 0 bases and J by 4 bases. This CDR3 has 16 amino acids. The CDR3 region is CASSQDWTSGYNEQFF. The CDR3 DNA follows: TGCGCCAGCAGCCAAGATTGGACTAGCGGTTACAATGAGCAGTTCTTC.

This chain uses TRBV19 with TRBJ1-2; tentatively, D is TRBD1 (5 bases). CDR1 LNHDA and CDR2 SQIVND come from the germline V gene (reference sequence). Trimming removed 6 bases from V and 7 bases from J, with 15 bases in between. This CDR3 contains 13 residues. The DNA of the CDR3 is TGTGCCAGTAGATGGGGCCCTAGGCGTGGCTACACCTTC. This translates into CASRWGPRRGYTF.

The chain links TRBV6-6 to TRBJ2-3, with D possibly TRBD2 on 6 matching bases. This CDR3 spans 14 amino acids. From germline, CDR1 is MNHNY and CDR2 SVGAGI (reference sequence). Trimming removed 7 bases from V and 3 bases from J, with 14 bases in between. CDR3 amino acids: CASNRRGLTDTQYF. The CDR3 DNA sequence: TGTGCCAGCAACCGGAGGGGTCTTACAGATACGCAGTATTTT.

This clone has just one count. The rearrangement joins TRBV27 to TRBJ2-1; 8 positions agree with TRBD2. The CDR3 is 13 amino acids. In germline, CDR1 is MNHEY, CDR2 SMNVEV (reference sequence). V shed 10 bases and J 0 bases; nucleotides not matched to a gene: 2. CDR3 loop: CATGRDSYNEQFF. The DNA for the CDR3 is TGTGCCACCGGGAGGGACTCCTACAATGAGCAGTTCTTC.

The chain has TRBV28 and TRBJ1-2; 7 bases are shared with TRBD1. The CDR3 is 13 residues long. Germline values: CDR1 MDHEN, CDR2 SYDVKM. J lost 8 bases, V lost 8 bases, and 11 bases had no gene match. The CDR3 DNA reads TGTGCCAGCCGACTCGGACAGGAGAGGGGCTACACCTTC. This gives the protein CASRLGQERGYTF.

V gene TRBV7-9 combines with J gene TRBJ2-3; the D is unclear. The CDR3 totals 12 residues. V shed 3 bases and J shed 5 bases, with 6 bases lying between them. Germline V gene sequence: CDR1 SEHNR, CDR2 FQNEAQ (reference sequence). The CDR3 reads CASSFSRDTQYF. The DNA for the CDR3 is TGTGCCAGCAGCTTCTCCAGAGATACGCAGTATTTT.

The chain carries TRBV7-2 and TRBJ2-2, with unresolved D. This CDR3 is built from 13 residues. V lost 7 bases to trimming and J lost 1 base, with 7 bases between them. CDR1 is SGHTA and CDR2 is FQGNSA in the germline V gene. The CDR3 is CASNPGNTGELFF. As DNA, the CDR3 is TGTGCCAGCAACCCGGGGAACACCGGGGAGCTGTTTTTT.

The chain uses TRBV7-2 and TRBJ2-5, with a weak D call TRBD1 (6 bases). V lost 5 bases, J lost 0 bases, and 10 bases lay in between. This CDR3 contains 14 residues. Germline assignment: CDR1 SGHTA and CDR2 FQGNSA. CDR3 protein: CASSRGQHQETQYF. In DNA, the CDR3 is TGTGCCAGCAGCCGCGGACAGCACCAAGAGACCCAGTACTTC.